This T cell receptor beta chain was documented in a study of T cell responses to AZD1222 COVID-19 vaccine. CDR1 and CDR2 (germline): MDHEN, SYDVKM. The CDR3 runs to 15 residues. The V gene lost 6 bases and the J gene lost 5 bases, with 16 bases spanning the gap. Profiling relied on immunoSEQ multiplex PCR, and the TCRdb table lists in-frame clones only, not all of them. The sample has around 210,000 clones, around 94% seen once. This chain joins TRBV28 and TRBJ2-2; D may be TRBD1 (6 bases). This TCR derives from an adult who received the MenACWY meningococcal vaccine as a control. The source was peripheral blood, collected 28 days after the second dose of the MenACWY control vaccine. CDR3: CASRDTGYETGELFF. CDR3 in DNA: TGTGCCAGCAGGGACACAGGGTATGAAACCGGGGAGCTGTTTTTT.